This T cell receptor (beta chain) emerged from a study of cytomegalovirus exposure and HLA in healthy donors. Germline V CDR1 and CDR2: PRHDT, FYEKMQ (reference sequence). Trimming removed 1 base from V and 4 bases from J; junction bases left unmatched: 12. This CDR3 region has 17 residues. The PCR employed 60 Vbeta primers together with 13 Jbeta primers. Repertoires were generated with immunoSEQ multiplex PCR, while TCRdb's copy carries only in-frame clones and drops some. This sample carries under 200,000 clones, approximately 82% of them seen once, and the ten largest clones take 8.5%. Notes on the study in general: No immune exposure information besides CMV serostatus was available. In a later analysis, TCR association rates varied by HLA locus: DRB1 most, HLA-C fewest. A few V segments could not be told apart, such as TRBV6-2 and TRBV6-3, and were left out.

For this clone: Its antigen is currently unknown.

This receptor was taken from a male donor in good health and CMV-seropositive. Sequenced sample: PBMCs. The chain employs TRBV13 and TRBJ2-7; 8 bases match TRBD2. The CDR3 spells CASSLEAEAGVYYEQYF. As DNA, the CDR3 is TGTGCCAGCAGCTTAGAGGCCGAAGCGGGAGTTTATTACGAGCAGTACTTC.